This T cell receptor beta chain comes out of a study of type 1 regulatory T cells. On the study more broadly: This in vitro CD4 product, T-allo10, is enriched for Tr1 cells and alloantigen-specific.

Between the trimmed V and J ends, which lost 7 bases and 3 bases, there was a span of 14 bases. The V gene's germline CDR1 is SGHRS and CDR2 YFSETQ. The CDR3 consists of 13 residues. The sample holds one count of this clonotype. The antigen remains unidentified. Study observations and caveats: Compared with non-Tr1 cells, Tr1 cells showed a narrower TCR repertoire.

One entry per CDR3 protein, called by TCRdb with MiXCR from the reads. Of more than 50,000 distinct CDR3 sequences detected, 60% to 80% appear once; the ten largest clones hold less than 2%. This chain joins TRBV5-1 and TRBJ2-7; weak D call: TRBD1 (5 bases). This TCR came from a human donor in good health. Sequencing was carried out using cultured non-Tr1 T cells, either the whole culture or a sorted T cell fraction (not recorded which). The chain's CDR3 is CASQRDSNYEQYF. The CDR3, as DNA: TGCGCCAGCCAACGAGACAGCAACTACGAGCAGTACTTC.